These 25 T cell receptor beta chains share one sample of origin, sequenced in a study of T cell changes during pregnancy in multiple sclerosis. Generated by immunoSEQ multiplex PCR, the TCRdb table keeps only in-frame clones and is missing some. Among about 72,000 clones listed, 91% were seen once. The starting material was peripheral blood, obtained in the third trimester of pregnancy. The receptors here all came from a female donor in good health, enrolled as a control in a pregnancy study.

The V call is TRBV7-9, the J call TRBJ1-2, with unresolved D. Per the germline V gene, CDR1 is SEHNR and CDR2 is FQNEAQ (reference sequence). The CDR3 length is 17 residues. V was trimmed by 5 bases and J by 0 bases, leaving 19 bases between them. The CDR3: CASSTTRTPSANYGYTF. The CDR3 region has the DNA TGTGCCAGCAGCACCACCAGGACTCCTTCAGCTAACTATGGCTACACCTTC. The complete variable domain, with remaining parts taken from reference TRBV7-9 and TRBJ1-2, reads DTGVSQNPRHKITKRGQNVTFRCDPISEHNRLYWYRQTLGQGPEFLTYFQNEAQLEKSRLLSDRFSAERPKGSFSTLEIQRTEQGDSAMYLCASSTTRTPSANYGYTFGSGTRLTVV.

The chain combines TRBV19 with TRBJ1-2; no reliable D call. Trimming pared 4 bases from V and 2 bases from J, leaving 11 bases between. The germline gives CDR1 LNHDA, CDR2 SQIVND (reference sequence). CDR3 length: 14 amino acids. The CDR3 DNA is TGTGCCAGTAGTAGGGCCAGATCCAACTATGGCTACACCTTC. Protein: CASSRARSNYGYTF. Full variable domain (rest looked up from reference TRBV19 and TRBJ1-2): DGGITQSPKYLFRKEGQNVTLSCEQNLNHDAMYWYRQDPGQGLRLIYYSQIVNDFQKGDIAEGYSVSREKKESFPLTVTSAQKNPTAFYLCASSRARSNYGYTFGSGTRLTVV.

The chain joins TRBV4-2 to TRBJ1-4; the match to TRBD1 covers 10 bases. CDR1 and CDR2 from the germline V gene are LGHNA and YNFKEQ. The CDR3 covers 18 residues. V shed 11 bases, J shed 1 base, and the junction held 16 bases outside the gene matches. This chain's CDR3 is CASETGQGNGGTNEKLFF. The CDR3 nucleotides are TGTGCCTCAGAGACGGGACAGGGGAATGGGGGAACTAATGAAAAACTGTTTTTT.

V is TRBV5-1 and J is TRBJ2-2, with TRBD2 matching over 11 bases. The J segment lost 0 bases and the V segment lost 3 bases, leaving 1 base of the junction unmatched. The CDR3 totals 16 residues. Germline V CDR1 and CDR2: SGHRS, YFSETQ. The CDR3 DNA reads TGCGCCAGCAGCTCGGGACTAGCGGCGAACACCGGGGAGCTGTTTTTT. Its translation is CASSSGLAANTGELFF. The whole variable domain, filled in from reference TRBV5-1 and TRBJ2-2, reads KAGVTQTPRYLIKTRGQQVTLSCSPISGHRSVSWYQQTPGQGLQFLFEYFSETQRNKGNFPGRFSGRQFSNSRSEMNVSTLELGDSALYLCASSSGLAANTGELFFGEGSRLTVL.

The chain employs TRBV27 and TRBJ1-1; TRBD1 aligns across 7 bases. Trimming removed 7 bases from V and 4 bases from J; junction bases left unmatched: 12. In germline, CDR1 is MNHEY, CDR2 SMNVEV (reference sequence). This CDR3 comprises 15 residues. The CDR3 here is CASTRTGTLGTEAFF. The CDR3 nucleotides are TGTGCCAGCACTCGGACAGGTACCTTGGGCACTGAAGCTTTCTTT.

V and J are TRBV28 and TRBJ1-2; 8 nucleotides align to TRBD1. After removal of 3 bases from V and 3 bases from J, the junction contained 6 bases not matched to a gene. Germline V gene sequence: CDR1 MDHEN, CDR2 SYDVKM. The CDR3 length is 15 residues. The CDR3 protein is CASSLRTGLHYGYTF. The CDR3 DNA reads as TGTGCCAGCAGTTTGAGGACAGGGCTACACTATGGCTACACCTTC.

The chain combines TRBV18 with TRBJ2-7, with 8 bases fitting TRBD2. Germline V gene sequence: CDR1 KGHSH, CDR2 LQKENI. The CDR3 is 12 amino acids. Trimming removed 4 bases from V and 7 bases from J; junction bases left unmatched: 3. In DNA, the CDR3 is TGTGCCAGCTCACAAGGCGGGAGGGAGCAGTACTTC. Translation: CASSQGGREQYF. The whole variable domain, remainder taken from reference TRBV18 and TRBJ2-7, is NAGVMQNPRHLVRRRGQEARLRCSPMKGHSHVYWYRQLPEEGLKFMVYLQKENIIDESGMPKERFSAEFPKEGPSILRIQQVVRGDSAAYFCASSQGGREQYFGPGTRLTVT.

The chain links TRBV2 to TRBJ2-1; D gene unclear. Per germline, CDR1 SNHLY and CDR2 FYNNEI. Trimming left V 6 bases short and J 4 bases short, with 4 bases between. CDR3 size: 11 residues. The CDR3, as DNA: TGTGCCAGCAGGTCGTACAATGAGCAGTTCTTC. Residues: CASRSYNEQFF.

The chain combines TRBV7-9 with TRBJ1-1; D remains ambiguous. Germline assignment: CDR1 SEHNR and CDR2 FQNEAQ (reference sequence). Trimming removed 2 bases from V and 0 bases from J, with 7 bases in between. The length of the CDR3 is 14 residues. The CDR3 DNA sequence: TGTGCCAGCAGCTTAACAGTTATGAACACTGAAGCTTTCTTT. Its translation is CASSLTVMNTEAFF.

V usage is TRBV4-1 and J usage is TRBJ2-3; 8 bases are a match to TRBD2. The germline V gene encodes CDR1 MGHRA and CDR2 YSYEKL. The CDR3 totals 15 residues. V shed 4 bases and J 5 bases; nucleotides not matched to a gene: 8. The CDR3 DNA follows: TGCGCCAGCAGCCTGAGCGGGAGTCAGGGAGATACGCAGTATTTT. It codes for CASSLSGSQGDTQYF.

V gene TRBV6-6 combines with J gene TRBJ2-7; 9 bases fit TRBD1. This CDR3 comprises 15 residues. Germline V CDR1 and CDR2: MNHNY, SVGAGI (reference sequence). The CDR3 coding sequence is TGTCCTTTAATCCGGACAGGGGCTAGCTCCTACGAGCAGTACTTC. This sequence encodes CPLIRTGASSYEQYF.

The rearrangement joins TRBV7-8 to TRBJ1-6; possibly TRBD1 for D (5 bases). This CDR3 contains 16 residues. V was cut by 5 bases and J by 7 bases, with 18 bases left in between. Germline lookup yields CDR1 SGHVS and CDR2 FQNEAQ. The CDR3 sequence is CASSPPTVEGNSPLHF. The CDR3 bases are TGTGCCAGCAGCCCCCCGACAGTCGAAGGGAATTCACCCCTCCACTTT.

The chain combines TRBV6-5 with TRBJ1-6; D ambiguous. Germline values: CDR1 MNHEY, CDR2 SVGAGI. CDR3 size: 16 residues. The V end was cut by 0 bases, the J end by 0 bases, with 6 bases between. CDR3 sequence reads: CASSYSRSSYNSPLHF. The CDR3 coding sequence is TGTGCCAGCAGTTACTCCCGGAGCTCCTATAATTCACCCCTCCACTTT.

V and J are TRBV7-2 and TRBJ1-5; TRBD1 agrees at 7 bases. The CDR3 loop spans 14 amino acids. CDR1 and CDR2 from the germline V gene are SGHTA and FQGNSA. J gave up 6 bases and V 1 base, and 3 bases lay outside the gene matches. The CDR3 spells CASSLGQGTQPQHF. The DNA for the CDR3 is TGTGCCAGCAGCTTAGGACAGGGCACTCAGCCCCAGCATTTT.

This clone has a single count. This chain connects TRBV25-1 to TRBJ2-3; D gene uncertain. Trimming took 9 bases from V and 2 from J, leaving 15 bases between them. CDR3 length equals 14 residues. Germline assignment: CDR1 MGHDK and CDR2 SYGVNS. The CDR3 DNA sequence: TGTGCCAGTCAACGACACGAGACCACAGATACGCAGTATTTT. Translated, it gives CASQRHETTDTQYF. Using reference TRBV25-1 and TRBJ2-3 for the parts outside the CDR3, the full variable domain is EADIYQTPRYLVIGTGKKITLECSQTMGHDKMYWYQQDPGMELHLIHYSYGVNSTEKGDLSSESTVSRIRTEHFPLTLESARPSHTSQYLCASQRHETTDTQYFGPGTRLTVL.

The chain carries TRBV15 and TRBJ2-7; no clear D. The V end was cut by 2 bases, the J end by 3 bases, with 14 bases between. The CDR3 consists of 15 residues. Germline CDR1 and CDR2: LNHNV and YYDKDF (reference sequence). For the CDR3, the DNA is TGTGCCACCAGCAGAAATCAGGAAACGAACTACGAGCAGTACTTC. It encodes CATSRNQETNYEQYF.

The chain employs TRBV5-4 and TRBJ1-1, with a weak D call TRBD1 (6 bases). CDR1 is SGHNT, CDR2 YYREEE, per germline (reference sequence). Trimming removed 4 bases from V and 1 base from J, with 8 bases in between. The CDR3 loop spans 13 amino acids. CDR3 bases: TGTGCCAGCAGCAAGGGACAGAACACTGAAGCTTTCTTT. It codes for CASSKGQNTEAFF.

The chain joins TRBV25-1 to TRBJ1-1; TRBD1 matches at 8 bases. This CDR3 is built from 16 residues. CDR1 is MGHDK and CDR2 is SYGVNS in the germline V gene. V lost 6 bases to trimming and J lost 2 bases; unmatched junction nucleotides: 11. CDR3 nucleotide sequence: TGTGCCAGCAGCACACTATTGGGACAGGATAACACTGAAGCTTTCTTT. It translates to CASSTLLGQDNTEAFF.

Only a few counts were recorded for this clone. The V call is TRBV30, the J call TRBJ1-2; D is possibly TRBD1 (5 bases). Germline CDR1 is GTSNPN and CDR2 is SVGIG (reference sequence). Deletions cut 5 bases from V and 4 bases from J, with 14 bases between. The CDR3 covers 13 residues. The CDR3 DNA reads as TGTGCCTGGTCTATGGGGCAGGCCTATGGCTACACCTTC. Encoded protein: CAWSMGQAYGYTF. Full variable domain (rest looked up from reference TRBV30 and TRBJ1-2): SQTIHQWPATLVQPVGSPLSLECTVEGTSNPNLYWYRQAAGRGLQLLFYSVGIGQISSEVPQNLSASRPQDRQFILSSKKLLLSDSGFYLCAWSMGQAYGYTFGSGTRLTVV.

The chain recombines TRBV7-9 with TRBJ1-6; 8 bases fit TRBD1. With V trimmed by 5 bases and J by 9 bases, 6 bases remained unmatched. The CDR3 covers 14 residues. The V gene's germline CDR1 is SEHNR and CDR2 FQNEAQ (reference sequence). The CDR3 loop reads CASSEDRGISPLHF. The DNA for the CDR3 is TGTGCCAGCAGCGAAGACAGGGGCATTTCACCCCTCCACTTT.

The V gene is TRBV30, the J gene TRBJ2-7, with 9 bases that match TRBD1. The CDR3 is 18 residues long. With 7 bases clipped from V and 0 bases from J, the junction kept 19 bases outside the gene matches. CDR1 is GTSNPN and CDR2 is SVGIG in the germline V gene (reference sequence). The CDR3 bases are TGTGCCTCACGACTCGGGACAGGGAGAAGGCCCAGCTCCTACGAGCAGTACTTC. Amino acids: CASRLGTGRRPSSYEQYF.

The J gene is TRBJ1-2, the V gene TRBV2; possible D gene TRBD1, 5 bases. The CDR3 runs to 12 residues. The V end lost 4 bases, the J end lost 8 bases, and 11 bases lay between the germline ends. Germline lookup yields CDR1 SNHLY and CDR2 FYNNEI. CDR3 sequence: CASSVGARGYTF. Written as DNA, the CDR3 is TGTGCCAGCAGTGTTGGGGCACGAGGCTACACCTTC.

The chain combines TRBV15 with TRBJ1-6, with 7 bases that match TRBD1. The V gene's germline CDR1 is LNHNV and CDR2 YYDKDF (reference sequence). V gave up 3 bases and J gave up 9 bases; unmatched junction bases: 20. The CDR3 consists of 19 residues. Here the CDR3 DNA reads TGTGCCACCAGCAGCCCGAGAAAGACAGGGTCCAGGTTTAGTTCACCCCTCCACTTT. Protein product: CATSSPRKTGSRFSSPLHF. The variable domain in full, with the rest retrieved from reference TRBV15 and TRBJ1-6, is DAMVIQNPRYQVTQFGKPVTLSCSQTLNHNVMYWYQQKSSQAPKLLFHYYDKDFNNEADTPDNFQSRRPNTSFCFLDIRSPGLGDTAMYLCATSSPRKTGSRFSSPLHFGNGTRLTVT.

This clone appeared a single time. The genes are TRBV6-1 and TRBJ2-1; 7 bases agree with TRBD2. After removal of 1 base from V and 5 bases from J, the junction contained 11 bases not matched to a gene. The CDR3 contains 17 residues. From germline, CDR1 is MNHNS and CDR2 SASEGT. CDR3: CASSEVLGGSNHNEQFF. CDR3 nucleotide sequence: TGTGCCAGCAGTGAAGTTCTGGGCGGGAGTAATCACAATGAGCAGTTCTTC.

The chain couples TRBV27 to TRBJ1-5, with D possibly being TRBD1 (6 bases). From germline, CDR1 is MNHEY and CDR2 SMNVEV (reference sequence). The CDR3 has 14 amino acids. Trimming shortened V by 2 bases and J by 4 bases, and 9 bases separated the two germline ends. This CDR3 reads CASSLGQGNQPQHF. Written as DNA, the CDR3 is TGTGCCAGCAGTTTAGGGCAGGGGAATCAGCCCCAGCATTTT.